This TCR beta chain was observed in a study of TIL therapy for anti-PD-1-resistant metastatic lung cancer. The V gene lost 0 bases and the J gene lost 9 bases, with 8 bases spanning the gap. This CDR3 is built from 11 residues. Germline values: CDR1 DFQATT, CDR2 SNEGSKA (reference sequence). This was the immunoSEQ v3 assay. The method was immunoSEQ multiplex PCR; TCRdb's version includes in-frame clones alone and lacks a portion of them. The sample holds approximately 60,000 clones, more than 60% seen once. Time point meaning: pre-treatment sample, taken before nivolumab and TIL therapy. Specimen: blood, collected at baseline. The receptor comes from a person between 30 and 80 years old with non-small cell lung cancer. The V and J genes are TRBV20-1 and TRBJ1-1; D call uncertain. DNA of the CDR3: TGCAGTGCTAGAGATGAAGGTAAAGCTTTCTTT. Translation: CSARDEGKAFF.